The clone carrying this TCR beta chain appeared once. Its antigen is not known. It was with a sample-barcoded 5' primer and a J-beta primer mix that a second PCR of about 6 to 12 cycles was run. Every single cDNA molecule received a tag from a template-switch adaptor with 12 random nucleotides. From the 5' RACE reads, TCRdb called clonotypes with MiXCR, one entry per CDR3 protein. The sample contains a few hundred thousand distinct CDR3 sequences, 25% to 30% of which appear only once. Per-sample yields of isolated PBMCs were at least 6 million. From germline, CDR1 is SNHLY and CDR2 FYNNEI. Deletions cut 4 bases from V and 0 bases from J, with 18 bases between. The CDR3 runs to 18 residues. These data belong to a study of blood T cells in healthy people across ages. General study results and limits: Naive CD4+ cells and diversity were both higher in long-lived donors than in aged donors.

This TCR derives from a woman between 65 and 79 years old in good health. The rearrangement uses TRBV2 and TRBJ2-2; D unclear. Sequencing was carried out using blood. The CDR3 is CASSGQTDSFSNTGELFF. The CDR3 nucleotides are TGTGCCAGCAGTGGGCAGACCGACTCCTTTTCGAACACCGGGGAGCTGTTTTTT.